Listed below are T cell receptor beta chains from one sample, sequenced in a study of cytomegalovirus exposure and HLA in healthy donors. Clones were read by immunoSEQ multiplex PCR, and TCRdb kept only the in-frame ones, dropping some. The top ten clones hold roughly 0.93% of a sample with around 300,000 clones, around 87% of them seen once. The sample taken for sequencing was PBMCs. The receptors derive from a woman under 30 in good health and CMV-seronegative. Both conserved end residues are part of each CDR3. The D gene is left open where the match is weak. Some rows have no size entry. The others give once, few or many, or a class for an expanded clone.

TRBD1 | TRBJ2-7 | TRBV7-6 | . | TGTGCCAGCAGCACGACGGGACAGGGGGGCGAGCAGTACTTC | CASSTTGQGGEQYF
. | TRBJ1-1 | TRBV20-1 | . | TGCAGCAAACGGGAGAACACTGAAGCTTTCTTT | CSKRENTEAFF
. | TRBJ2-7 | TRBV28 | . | TGTGCCAGCAGTTGGACTTATCGGGGGGCCTCCTACGAGCAGTACTTC | CASSWTYRGASYEQYF
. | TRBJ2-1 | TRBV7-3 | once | TGTGCCAGCAGCTTAAAGGCATTCGCGGGGGAGCAGTTCTTC | CASSLKAFAGEQFF
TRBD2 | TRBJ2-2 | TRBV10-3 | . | TGTGCCATCAGTGACTCTCCTAAACTAGCGGGAGTCACCGGGGAGCTGTTTTTT | CAISDSPKLAGVTGELFF
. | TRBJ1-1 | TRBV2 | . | TGTGCCAGCAGTGAGGCCTCCTCCGGGTTGAGAACTGAAGCTTTCTTT | CASSEASSGLRTEAFF
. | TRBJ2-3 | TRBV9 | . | TGTGCCAGCAGCGCCCGTGGAGGGTATACGCAGTATTTT | CASSARGGYTQYF
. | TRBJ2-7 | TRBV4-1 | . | TGCGCCAGCAGCCAAGATGGGTCGGGAGAGCTCTACGAGCAGTACTTC | CASSQDGSGELYEQYF
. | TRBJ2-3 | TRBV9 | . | TGTGCCAGCAGCGACTCGGAGGATACGCAGTATTTT | CASSDSEDTQYF
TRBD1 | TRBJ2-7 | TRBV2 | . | TGTGCCAGCAGGGATACAGGGGACTCCTACGAGCAGTACTTC | CASRDTGDSYEQYF
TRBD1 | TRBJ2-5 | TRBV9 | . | TGTGCCAGCAGCGAGCGCCTTGGGACAGGGGGCTTGGAGACCCAGTACTTC | CASSERLGTGGLETQYF